A single sample gave rise to the 21 T cell receptor beta chains below, sequenced in a study of T cells in Graves' hyperthyroidism and ophthalmopathy. TCR beta CDR3 regions were amplified from RNA transcripts. During a first-round RT-PCR of the TCR CDR3, the HTBI primer set was used. TCRdb independently ran MiXCR on the multiplex PCR reads; one entry per CDR3 protein. The sample carries about 300,000 distinct CDR3 sequences, roughly 20% recorded once. Sequencing was performed on blood. These receptors were obtained from a man aged 45-65 years with Graves' ophthalmopathy.

The chain links TRBV19 to TRBJ1-1; 7 bases line up with TRBD1. Germline loops: CDR1 LNHDA, CDR2 SQIVND (reference sequence). V gave up 7 bases and J gave up 1 base; unmatched junction bases: 6. The CDR3 spans 14 residues. The CDR3 DNA reads TGTGCCAGTACCCTGACAGGGACGAACACTGAAGCTTTCTTT. This translates into CASTLTGTNTEAFF.

There are many counts of this clonotype. This chain joins TRBV7-2 and TRBJ1-5, with a tentative D call TRBD1 (6 bases). Germline CDR1 and CDR2: SGHTA and FQGNSA. The CDR3 contains 13 residues. V dropped 11 bases and J dropped 6 bases, with 17 bases sitting between them. The CDR3 bases are TGTGCCTCACAAGGGGGGACTGGTCAGCCCCAGCATTTT. Protein sequence: CASQGGTGQPQHF.

This chain connects TRBV29-1 to TRBJ2-3; D gene uncertain. Germline loops: CDR1 SQVTM, CDR2 ANQGSEA. The CDR3 totals 12 residues. Trimming left V 1 base short and J 2 bases short, with 4 bases between. CDR3 region: CSVEGATDTQYF. Written as DNA, the CDR3 is TGCAGCGTTGAAGGGGCCACAGATACGCAGTATTTT.

This clonotype has a handful of counts. The CDR3 sequence: CASSREATSYEQYF. The CDR3 nucleotides are TGCGCCAGCAGCCGCGAGGCTACCTCCTACGAGCAGTACTTC. This sequence joins TRBV5-1 and TRBJ2-7; D is unclear. Germline V lookup: CDR1 SGHRS, CDR2 YFSETQ. Trimming removed 4 bases at V and 0 bases at J, with 11 bases between. The CDR3 is 14 residues long. Together with reference TRBV5-1 and TRBJ2-7, the CDR3 gives the full variable domain: KAGVTQTPRYLIKTRGQQVTLSCSPISGHRSVSWYQQTPGQGLQFLFEYFSETQRNKGNFPGRFSGRQFSNSRSEMNVSTLELGDSALYLCASSREATSYEQYFGPGTRLTVT.

The chain links TRBV3-1 to TRBJ2-3; unclear D gene. The V gene's germline CDR1 is LGHDT and CDR2 YNNKEL (reference sequence). This CDR3 contains 15 residues. V was cut by 4 bases and J by 1 base, with 12 bases left in between. CDR3 DNA sequence: TGTGCCAGCAGCCCAGAAAGTCGGGGCACAGATACGCAGTATTTT. As protein: CASSPESRGTDTQYF.

The gene calls are TRBV5-4 and TRBJ2-1; 12 bases are shared with TRBD2. The length of the CDR3 is 15 residues. The germline gives CDR1 SGHNT, CDR2 YYREEE (reference sequence). V shed 5 bases, J shed 6 bases, and the junction held 6 bases outside the gene matches. The CDR3, as DNA: TGTGCCAGCAGGCCGGGACTAGCGGGTCTCAATGAGCAGTTCTTC. This sequence encodes CASRPGLAGLNEQFF. The variable domain in full, completed from reference TRBV5-4 and TRBJ2-1, reads ETGVTQSPTHLIKTRGQQVTLRCSSQSGHNTVSWYQQALGQGPQFIFQYYREEENGRGNFPPRFSGLQFPNYSSELNVNALELDDSALYLCASRPGLAGLNEQFFGPGTRLTVL.

This clonotype was counted between two and nine times. The DNA for the CDR3 is TGTGCCAGCAAAACGGGGAAGAGCTCTGGAAACACCATATATTTT. This sequence encodes CASKTGKSSGNTIYF. This chain connects TRBV7-9 to TRBJ1-3; D is unclear. V lost 7 bases and J 0 bases, leaving 13 bases between the germline ends. The CDR3 runs 15 residues. Germline V gene lookup returns CDR1 SEHNR and CDR2 FQNEAQ (reference sequence).

V gene TRBV18 combines with J gene TRBJ1-3; D remains ambiguous. CDR1 is KGHSH and CDR2 is LQKENI in the germline V gene. V was pared by 5 bases and J by 0 bases, with 17 bases between. The CDR3 has 17 residues. DNA of the CDR3: TGTGCCAGCTCATTGAACTCACAGTCTCTCTCTGGAAACACCATATATTTT. This gives the protein CASSLNSQSLSGNTIYF.

In nucleotides, the CDR3 is TGCGCCAGCAGCATCGGGACTAGCGGGAATGGTGAGCAGTTCTTC. It codes for CASSIGTSGNGEQFF. The V and J genes are TRBV5-1 and TRBJ2-1; TRBD2 agrees at 13 bases. CDR3 length equals 15 residues. Germline CDR1 reads SGHRS; CDR2 reads YFSETQ. The V gene end was trimmed by 4 bases and the J gene end by 9 bases; junction bases not matched to a gene: 7.

This sequence joins TRBV6-1 and TRBJ2-2; 7 nucleotides match TRBD2. After removal of 5 bases from V and 7 bases from J, the junction contained 4 bases not matched to a gene. This CDR3 is built from 13 residues. Germline V gives CDR1 MNHNS, CDR2 SASEGT. The CDR3: CASSRREFGELFF. The CDR3 nucleotides read TGTGCCAGCAGTCGGCGGGAGTTCGGGGAGCTGTTTTTT.

This clonotype was observed at least ten times. The chain uses TRBV4-2 and TRBJ2-1; TRBD2 aligns across 13 bases. V dropped 3 bases and J dropped 7; count of bases not matched to a gene: 6. CDR3 length equals 16 residues. Germline V gene lookup returns CDR1 LGHNA and CDR2 YNFKEQ. The CDR3: CASSQTGTSGTNEQFF. The CDR3 region has the DNA TGTGCCAGCAGCCAGACCGGGACTAGCGGGACAAATGAGCAGTTCTTC.

The chain uses TRBV18 and TRBJ2-2, with D possibly called TRBD1 or TRBD2 (5 bases each). V shed 2 bases and J shed 9 bases, with 19 bases lying between them. Germline CDR1 KGHSH, CDR2 LQKENI. This CDR3 is built from 16 residues. The CDR3, as DNA: TGTGCCAGCTCACCAAGTTGGCAGGGAGCCGACCGGGAGCTGTTTTTT. Translating it yields CASSPSWQGADRELFF. Variable domain in full (rest from reference TRBV18 and TRBJ2-2): NAGVMQNPRHLVRRRGQEARLRCSPMKGHSHVYWYRQLPEEGLKFMVYLQKENIIDESGMPKERFSAEFPKEGPSILRIQQVVRGDSAAYFCASSPSWQGADRELFFGEGSRLTVL.

On this clonotype itself: A much larger clone lies a single base off, so this may be a read error. The gene calls are TRBV7-3 and TRBJ2-2; tentative D call: TRBD1 (6 bases). This CDR3 is 16 amino acids long. CDR1 and CDR2 from the germline V gene are SGHTA and FQGTGA. V lost 2 bases to trimming and J lost 4 bases, with 14 bases between them. CDR3 residues: CASSLHPIRGTGELFF. CDR3 in DNA: TGTGCCAGCAGCTTACACCCTATCAGGGGCACCGGGGAGCTGTTTTTT.

The CDR3 DNA is TGTGCCAGCAGCCCTGGGTTGTATACCCAGTACTTC. As protein: CASSPGLYTQYF. The chain recombines TRBV7-2 with TRBJ2-5; D remains unclear. V lost 5 bases and J 8 bases, leaving 12 bases between the germline ends. The germline CDR1 and CDR2 sequences are SGHTA and FQGNSA. CDR3 size: 12 residues. Variable domain in full (rest from reference TRBV7-2 and TRBJ2-5): GAGVSQSPSNKVTEKGKDVELRCDPISGHTALYWYRQSLGQGLEFLIYFQGNSAPDKSGLPSDRFSAERTGGSVSTLTIQRTQQEDSAVYLCASSPGLYTQYFGPGTRLLVL.

The chain combines TRBV3-1 with TRBJ2-2, with D perhaps matching TRBD2 (5 bases). The germline V gene has CDR1 LGHDT and CDR2 YNNKEL (reference sequence). The V end was cut by 3 bases, the J end by 5 bases, with 16 bases between. CDR3 length: 16 amino acids. Here the CDR3 reads CASSQGAASRTGELFF. CDR3 sequence (DNA): TGTGCCAGCAGCCAGGGAGCGGCCTCAAGAACCGGGGAGCTGTTTTTT.

This clonotype was seen repeatedly, ten times or more. The J gene is TRBJ2-1, the V gene TRBV3-1; D remains ambiguous. Trimming took off 4 bases at V and 2 bases at J, with 15 bases between the two ends. Per the germline V gene, CDR1 is LGHDT and CDR2 is YNNKEL (reference sequence). The CDR3 is 16 amino acids. CDR3: CASSLLSRRTYNEQFF. CDR3 coding DNA: TGTGCCAGCAGCCTCCTGAGCAGAAGGACCTACAATGAGCAGTTCTTC.

The gene calls are TRBV20-1 and TRBJ2-7; D gene unclear. CDR3 length: 13 amino acids. The germline CDR1 and CDR2 sequences are DFQATT and SNEGSKA (reference sequence). V lost 3 bases and J 4 bases, leaving 13 bases between the germline ends. DNA of the CDR3: TGCAGTGCTAGCGACCTCAAGGGATACGAGCAGTACTTC. This translates into CSASDLKGYEQYF.

This clonotype was seen many times. The CDR3 coding sequence is TGCGCCAGCAGCTTGGGTCTAGCGGGAGGGCTGAGCCAAAACATTCAGTACTTC. This translates into CASSLGLAGGLSQNIQYF. The rearrangement links TRBV5-1 to TRBJ2-4; 12 bases agree with TRBD2. Germline CDR1 reads SGHRS; CDR2 reads YFSETQ. The CDR3 length is 18 residues. V shed 0 bases, J shed 5 bases, and the junction held 9 bases outside the gene matches.

At least ten counts were recorded for this clonotype. V usage is TRBV5-1 and J usage is TRBJ1-1; tentatively, D is TRBD1 (5 bases). V was trimmed by 4 bases and J by 1 base, leaving 17 bases between them. The germline V gene has CDR1 SGHRS and CDR2 YFSETQ. The CDR3 is 16 amino acids. CDR3 protein: CASSLSAGRTNTEAFF. CDR3 in DNA: TGCGCCAGCAGCCTGTCGGCGGGACGAACGAACACTGAAGCTTTCTTT.

In its sample, this clonotype was seen many times. CDR3 bases: TGTGCCAGCAAGCGCGGGGTGACGACAGATACGCAGTATTTT. Translated: CASKRGVTTDTQYF. The rearrangement links TRBV6-1 to TRBJ2-3; D might be TRBD2 (6 bases). Trimming took 7 bases from V and 3 from J, leaving 14 bases between them. This CDR3 is built from 14 residues. Germline loops: CDR1 MNHNS, CDR2 SASEGT.

J is TRBJ1-4 and V is TRBV7-9; 10 positions agree with TRBD1. The CDR3 covers 16 residues. The V gene end was trimmed by 5 bases and the J gene end by 7 bases; junction bases not matched to a gene: 10. CDR1 SEHNR and CDR2 FQNEAQ come from the germline V gene (reference sequence). The CDR3 loop is CASSTTRDRGGEKLFF. The CDR3 DNA reads as TGTGCCAGCAGCACAACCCGGGACAGGGGAGGTGAAAAACTGTTTTTT.